The clone carrying this T cell receptor beta chain was found many times. Its target is not known. V trimming: 2 bases; J trimming: 4 bases; junction bases outside the gene matches: 2. CDR3 length: 15 amino acids. Germline V CDR1 and CDR2: KGHSH, LQKENI. Template switching with 5'RACE generated the TCR cDNA and added a universal primer site and UMIs. TCRdb processed the 5' RACE reads anew with MiXCR; each CDR3 protein has one entry. This sample yields around 250,000 distinct CDR3 sequences, of which less than 8.5% are seen a single time; about 0.9% belongs to the top ten. The entry originates in a study of T cells after yellow fever vaccination. Study results and caveats: Highly abundant clonotypes carried over from the bulk population could end up in FACS-sorted repertoires as contaminants. Although most clonotypes did not, a small share appeared in both CD4 and CD8 compartments. Reappearance after the booster was seen for most primary-vaccination clones, at around 95% CD4 and 80% to 90% CD8.

The sequences come from CD4+ T cells sorted from PBMCs, collected 15 days after the yellow fever booster vaccination. The receptor's source is a man in his thirties or forties who received the YFV17D yellow fever vaccine. This chain uses TRBV18 with TRBJ2-1; 10 nucleotides agree with TRBD2. The CDR3 spells CASSPSSGSYNEQFF. The DNA of the CDR3 is TGTGCCAGCTCACCATCTAGCGGGAGTTACAATGAGCAGTTCTTC.